The 27 T cell receptor beta chains listed next were all sequenced from one sample in a study of cytomegalovirus exposure and HLA in healthy donors. The study ran its PCR with 60 Vbeta and 13 Jbeta primers. Profiled with immunoSEQ multiplex PCR; TCRdb holds only in-frame clones, not every one. The table lists tens of thousands of clones, approximately 79% of them singletons. Sequenced material: PBMCs. The receptor source for this set is a woman between 40 and 55 years old in good health and CMV-seropositive.

This clone appeared a single time. A junction boundary mismatches the germline segment, possibly from a read error. The chain is built from TRBV14 and TRBJ2-5; weak D call: TRBD1 (5 bases). Germline lookup yields CDR1 SGHDN and CDR2 FVKESK. There are 15 residues in the CDR3. The CDR3 spells CVSSQDIRQQETQYF. DNA of the CDR3: TGTGTCAGCAGCCAAGATATCAGACAGCAAGAGACCCAGTACTTC.

This chain joins TRBV11-3 and TRBJ2-2; tentative D call: TRBD2 (7 bases). Per the germline V gene, CDR1 is SGHNT and CDR2 is YENEEA. This CDR3 has 15 amino acids. The ends were cut back, 7 bases at V and 6 bases at J, with 18 bases in the middle. The CDR3: CASTRGGSSAGELFF. Written as DNA, the CDR3 is TGTGCCAGCACCAGGGGAGGGTCGAGCGCCGGGGAGCTGTTTTTT.

The chain couples TRBV4-1 to TRBJ1-3; 8 nucleotides align to TRBD1. The CDR3 consists of 15 residues. The V segment lost 2 bases and the J segment 7 bases; nucleotides outside the gene matches: 7. CDR1 is MGHRA, CDR2 YSYEKL, per germline. The CDR3 nucleotides read TGCGCCAGCAGCCAACCTAAGGACAGGGCCAACACCATATATTTT. It yields the protein CASSQPKDRANTIYF.

This clone has at least ten counts. Written as DNA, the CDR3 is TGTGCGACGGCGGGGGGGCCCGACAATGAGCAGTTCTTC. It yields the protein CATAGGPDNEQFF. This rearrangement joins TRBV2 to TRBJ2-1; 9 positions match TRBD2. The V gene's germline CDR1 is SNHLY and CDR2 FYNNEI. The CDR3 covers 13 residues. The full variable domain, with the rest looked up from reference TRBV2 and TRBJ2-1, is EPEVTQTPSHQVTQMGQEVILRCVPISNHLYFYWYRQILGQKVEFLVSFYNNEISEKSEIFDDQFSVERPDGSNFTLKIRSTKLEDSAMYFCATAGGPDNEQFFGPGTRLTVL.

This chain links TRBV29-1 with TRBJ2-2; no reliable D call. CDR3 size: 14 residues. Germline lookup yields CDR1 SQVTM and CDR2 ANQGSEA. The V gene lost 1 base and the J gene lost 4 bases, with 10 bases spanning the gap. DNA of the CDR3: TGCAGCGTTGAAGTTAGATTTTTCACCGGGGAGCTGTTTTTT. Amino acid sequence: CSVEVRFFTGELFF.

The genes are TRBV7-3 and TRBJ2-3; 7 bases fit TRBD1. CDR1 and CDR2 (germline): SGHTA, FQGTGA. After removal of 1 base from V and 2 bases from J, the junction contained 3 bases not matched to a gene. The CDR3 has 15 amino acids. The CDR3: CASSLRGGPTDTQYF. CDR3 coding DNA: TGTGCCAGCAGCTTAAGAGGGGGCCCCACAGATACGCAGTATTTT.

The genes are TRBV2 and TRBJ1-5, with a weak D call TRBD1 (6 bases). The CDR3 extends over 16 amino acids. From germline, CDR1 is SNHLY and CDR2 FYNNEI. Trimming took off 10 bases at V and 5 bases at J, with 24 bases between the two ends. DNA of the CDR3: TGTGCCACGCAGGGGCGGACGGGGGGGCGAGATCAGCCCCAGCATTTT. This codes for CATQGRTGGRDQPQHF. The full variable domain, with the rest looked up from reference TRBV2 and TRBJ1-5, is EPEVTQTPSHQVTQMGQEVILRCVPISNHLYFYWYRQILGQKVEFLVSFYNNEISEKSEIFDDQFSVERPDGSNFTLKIRSTKLEDSAMYFCATQGRTGGRDQPQHFGDGTRLSIL.

The rearrangement uses TRBV5-1 and TRBJ2-1; D may be TRBD2 (6 bases). The CDR3 is 14 residues long. The ends were cut back, 3 bases at V and 4 bases at J, with 11 bases in the middle. Germline CDR1 is SGHRS and CDR2 is YFSETQ. The CDR3 is CASSSGTPYNEQFF. The CDR3 nucleotides read TGCGCCAGCAGCTCCGGGACTCCTTACAATGAGCAGTTCTTC.

The genes are TRBV13 and TRBJ2-3; 9 bases fit TRBD2. From germline, CDR1 is PRHDT and CDR2 FYEKMQ (reference sequence). V dropped 4 bases and J dropped 2; count of bases not matched to a gene: 10. CDR3 length equals 17 residues. The CDR3, as DNA: TGTGCCAGCAGCTCCAGATCTAGCGGGGTAACCACAGATACGCAGTATTTT. This encodes CASSSRSSGVTTDTQYF. Together with reference TRBV13 and TRBJ2-3, the CDR3 gives the full variable domain: AAGVIQSPRHLIKEKRETATLKCYPIPRHDTVYWYQQGPGQDPQFLISFYEKMQSDKGSIPDRFSAQQFSDYHSELNMSSLELGDSALYFCASSSRSSGVTTDTQYFGPGTRLTVL.

Only a few counts were recorded for this clone. This chain uses TRBV7-8 with TRBJ1-4; D perhaps matches TRBD1 (5 bases). V lost 4 bases and J lost 3, with 9 bases in between. This CDR3 spans 14 amino acids. Germline CDR1 is SGHVS and CDR2 is FQNEAQ. The CDR3 loop is CASSSGTANEKLFF. The CDR3 DNA reads TGTGCCAGCAGCTCCGGGACTGCTAATGAAAAACTGTTTTTT.

The CDR3 bases are TGTGCCTGGGGGACAGGGACCTCCAATCAGCCCCAGCATTTT. Its protein is CAWGTGTSNQPQHF. This chain connects TRBV30 to TRBJ1-5, with 9 bases lining up with TRBD1. Germline trimming cut 5 bases from V and 3 bases from J; bases unmatched to any gene: 5. Germline V lookup: CDR1 GTSNPN, CDR2 SVGIG (reference sequence). The CDR3 is 14 amino acids.

This clone was detected only a few times. The V gene is TRBV2, the J gene TRBJ1-4; 10 bases are shared with TRBD1. V was pared by 8 bases and J by 7 bases, with 10 bases of the junction left unmatched. The CDR3 totals 15 residues. Germline-derived CDR1 and CDR2 are SNHLY and FYNNEI. The CDR3 DNA reads as TGTGCCAGCGGCCGGGACAGGGGAATTAGTGAAAAACTGTTTTTT. Residues: CASGRDRGISEKLFF. Full variable domain (remainder filled in from reference TRBV2 and TRBJ1-4): EPEVTQTPSHQVTQMGQEVILRCVPISNHLYFYWYRQILGQKVEFLVSFYNNEISEKSEIFDDQFSVERPDGSNFTLKIRSTKLEDSAMYFCASGRDRGISEKLFFGSGTQLSVL.

The chain is built from TRBV2 and TRBJ2-7; no clear D gene. CDR1 and CDR2 (germline): SNHLY, FYNNEI. V was clipped by 6 bases and J by 3 bases, with 6 bases between them. This CDR3 region has 11 residues. CDR3 in DNA: TGTGCCAGCAGGCTCAGCTACGAGCAGTACTTC. As protein: CASRLSYEQYF.

The genes are TRBV7-2 and TRBJ1-5, with TRBD1 as a possible D gene (5 bases). The CDR3 spans 14 residues. V lost 3 bases to trimming and J lost 3 bases, with 9 bases between them. Germline CDR1 SGHTA, CDR2 FQGNSA. Here the CDR3 reads CASSFDRANQPQHF. DNA of the CDR3: TGTGCCAGCAGCTTTGACAGAGCCAATCAGCCCCAGCATTTT.

This clone came up a few times. The V and J genes are TRBV12-5 and TRBJ1-4, with 7 bases fitting TRBD1. The length of the CDR3 is 15 residues. Germline V gene data show CDR1 as LGHNT and CDR2 as FRNRAP. The ends lost 4 bases at V and 3 bases at J; junction bases unmatched: 5. The CDR3 protein is CASGYRTGPNEKLFF. In DNA, the CDR3 is TGTGCTAGTGGTTACCGGACAGGACCTAATGAAAAACTGTTTTTT. The whole variable domain, remainder taken from reference TRBV12-5 and TRBJ1-4, is DARVTQTPRHKVTEMGQEVTMRCQPILGHNTVFWYRQTMMQGLELLAYFRNRAPLDDSGMPKDRFSAEMPDATLATLKIQPSEPRDSAVYFCASGYRTGPNEKLFFGSGTQLSVL.

The chain is built from TRBV6-5 and TRBJ1-1; D is perhaps TRBD1 (6 bases). CDR3 length equals 15 residues. V shed 0 bases and J shed 7 bases, with 15 bases lying between them. In germline, CDR1 is MNHEY, CDR2 SVGAGI. CDR3 coding DNA: TGTGCCAGCAGTTACTCCCTGACAGGTGACGTTGAAGCTTTCTTT. Protein product: CASSYSLTGDVEAFF.

The V call is TRBV25-1, the J call TRBJ1-6; TRBD1 aligns across 7 bases. The germline CDR1 and CDR2 sequences are MGHDK and SYGVNS. The CDR3 runs to 13 residues. V was clipped by 4 bases and J by 9 bases; unmatched bases: 3. CDR3 in DNA: TGTGCCAGCAGTGCCGACAGGGTTTCACCCCTCCACTTT. It encodes CASSADRVSPLHF.

V gene TRBV5-1 combines with J gene TRBJ2-1, with 8 bases fitting TRBD1. Losses at the gene ends were 2 bases for V and 7 bases for J; bases not matched to a gene: 8. The CDR3 runs 15 residues. The germline gives CDR1 SGHRS, CDR2 YFSETQ. The CDR3: CASSFLGQDLNEQFF. CDR3 nucleotide sequence: TGCGCCAGCAGCTTCCTGGGACAGGACCTAAATGAGCAGTTCTTC.

CDR3 sequence (DNA): TGTGCCAGCAGTCGACCGGGACAGGGAGGTTCACCCCTCCACTTT. Amino acid sequence: CASSRPGQGGSPLHF. The V gene is TRBV6-5, the J gene TRBJ1-6, with 9 bases aligning to TRBD1. The CDR3 spans 15 residues. In germline, CDR1 is MNHEY, CDR2 SVGAGI. After removal of 5 bases from V and 9 bases from J, the junction contained 8 bases not matched to a gene.

The V and J genes are TRBV6-5 and TRBJ2-5; D is uncertain. The CDR3 loop spans 11 amino acids. Trimming took off 4 bases at V and 4 bases at J, with 4 bases between the two ends. The V gene's germline CDR1 is MNHEY and CDR2 SVGAGI. CDR3 loop: CASSSGETQYF. The CDR3 DNA follows: TGTGCCAGCAGTTCCGGAGAGACCCAGTACTTC.

This clone was recorded once. The J gene is TRBJ1-1, the V gene TRBV5-1, with 7 bases that match TRBD1. V trimming: 4 bases; J trimming: 3 bases; junction bases outside the gene matches: 3. The CDR3 totals 13 residues. Germline values: CDR1 SGHRS, CDR2 YFSETQ. CDR3 nucleotide sequence: TGCGCCAGCAGCGACACAGGGGACACTGAAGCTTTCTTT. Translation: CASSDTGDTEAFF.

The chain links TRBV5-5 to TRBJ1-1, with TRBD1 matching over 10 bases. Germline CDR1 and CDR2: SGHKS and YYEKEE (reference sequence). The CDR3 has 15 amino acids. V was pared by 2 bases and J by 5 bases, with 6 bases of the junction left unmatched. CDR3 DNA sequence: TGTGCCAGCAGCTTCCCGGGACAGGGGATGACTGAAGCTTTCTTT. Residues: CASSFPGQGMTEAFF.

This clone is a singleton in its sample. V gene TRBV18 combines with J gene TRBJ1-5; D gene ambiguous. The V end was cut by 3 bases, the J end by 5 bases, with 8 bases between. This CDR3 region has 13 residues. CDR1 is KGHSH, CDR2 LQKENI, per germline. The CDR3 DNA reads as TGTGCCAGCTCACCGGACGGGGATCAGCCCCAGCATTTT. Translation: CASSPDGDQPQHF.

A few counts support this clone. The chain carries TRBV7-6 and TRBJ1-6, with D tentatively TRBD1 (5 bases). The CDR3 sequence is 12 residues long. The V gene's germline CDR1 is SGHVS and CDR2 FNYEAQ. Trimming took 4 bases from V and 11 from J, leaving 9 bases between them. The CDR3 sequence: CASSSGIPPLHF. The CDR3 DNA is TGTGCCAGCAGCTCAGGGATACCACCCCTCCACTTT.

This clone was counted once. This chain uses TRBV25-1 with TRBJ2-4; 9 bases are shared with TRBD2. Germline CDR1 is MGHDK and CDR2 is SYGVNS. The V gene end was trimmed by 3 bases and the J gene end by 4 bases; junction bases not matched to a gene: 4. The CDR3 loop spans 15 amino acids. The CDR3 sequence: CASSDELAGKNIQYF. The CDR3 bases are TGTGCCAGCAGTGACGAGCTAGCGGGGAAAAACATTCAGTACTTC.

This clone has more than one count but fewer than ten. This CDR3 reads CASSGAGTGPYGYTF. CDR3 nucleotide sequence: TGCGCCAGCAGCGGCGCCGGGACAGGGCCATATGGCTACACCTTC. The chain uses TRBV5-1 and TRBJ1-2, with 9 positions matching TRBD1. Germline assignment: CDR1 SGHRS and CDR2 YFSETQ. This CDR3 has 15 amino acids. The J segment lost 5 bases and the V segment lost 4 bases, leaving 9 bases of the junction unmatched.

This chain joins TRBV30 and TRBJ1-5, with D unclear. Germline V gives CDR1 GTSNPN, CDR2 SVGIG (reference sequence). This CDR3 has 12 residues. The V end lost 7 bases, the J end lost 7 bases, and 14 bases lay between the germline ends. CDR3 sequence reads: CAFTAGKQPQHF. The CDR3 DNA is TGTGCCTTTACCGCGGGGAAGCAGCCCCAGCATTTT.